Below, 6 T cell receptor beta chains from the same sample are listed, as sequenced in a study of hypomethylating agent response in myelodysplastic syndrome. Assay used: immunoSEQ multiplex PCR; TCRdb lists only in-frame clones, some missing. The table includes 4,500 to 5,500 clones, about 80% detected once. The source was bone marrow, collected before or after starting hypomethylating agent treatment for myelodysplastic syndrome (not recorded which). All receptors derive from a human donor with myelodysplastic syndrome.

V usage is TRBV6-6 and J usage is TRBJ2-2; no firm D call. Looked up from germline, CDR1 is MNHNY and CDR2 is SVGAGI (reference sequence). This CDR3 region has 14 residues. V was shortened by 6 bases and J by 1 base, with 9 bases between the two germline ends. The CDR3 DNA reads TGTGCCAGCAGGCGACAAAAGAACACCGGGGAGCTGTTTTTT. It codes for CASRRQKNTGELFF.

CDR3 sequence: CASSESGQPQHF. DNA for the CDR3: TGCGCCAGCAGTGAGTCAGGACAGCCCCAGCATTTT. The chain couples TRBV10-1 to TRBJ1-5; D call uncertain. The CDR3 loop spans 12 amino acids. Germline assignment: CDR1 WNHNN and CDR2 SYGVQD (reference sequence). V gave up 0 bases and J gave up 7 bases, with 4 bases separating them.

V is TRBV11-3 and J is TRBJ1-2, with no clear D. The CDR3 has 13 amino acids. V was trimmed by 5 bases and J by 7 bases, leaving 14 bases between them. Per germline, CDR1 SGHNT and CDR2 YENEEA. The CDR3 bases are TGTGCCAGCAGCATGACGGGTGAAGTTGGCTACACCTTC. Protein sequence: CASSMTGEVGYTF.

This sequence joins TRBV11-1 and TRBJ1-6; TRBD1 matches at 8 bases. Trimming at V came to 5 bases and at J to 8 bases, leaving 5 bases not matched to a gene. This CDR3 has 14 amino acids. Germline V gives CDR1 SGHAT, CDR2 FQDESV (reference sequence). The CDR3 bases are TGTGCCAGCAGCATGACAGGGGCTGATTCACCCCTCCACTTT. This sequence encodes CASSMTGADSPLHF.

The CDR3 coding sequence is TGTGCCAGCAGTTCCGTGGGTAGCAATCAGCCCCAGCATTTT. This gives the protein CASSSVGSNQPQHF. The chain employs TRBV27 and TRBJ1-5; no clear D. Deletions cut 4 bases from V and 0 bases from J, with 7 bases between. The CDR3 runs 14 residues. Germline V gene sequence: CDR1 MNHEY, CDR2 SMNVEV (reference sequence).

The chain recombines TRBV5-5 with TRBJ1-5; D is undetermined. The CDR3 consists of 14 residues. Trimming removed 3 bases from V and 0 bases from J, with 7 bases in between. The germline gives CDR1 SGHKS, CDR2 YYEKEE (reference sequence). The CDR3 nucleotides read TGTGCCAGCAGCTCGCCGTATAGCAATCAGCCCCAGCATTTT. This codes for CASSSPYSNQPQHF.